What follows describes a single TCR beta chain. The data were obtained in a study of blood T cells in healthy people across ages. The CDR3 covers 16 residues. The germline CDR1 and CDR2 sequences are SGHRS and YFSETQ. Unmatched junction bases numbered 7, after V lost 4 bases and J lost 0 bases. The authors ran a second PCR of about 6 to 12 cycles using a sample-barcoded 5' primer and a J-beta primer mix. One entry per CDR3 protein, called by TCRdb with MiXCR from the 5' RACE reads. Found here are approximately 1,700,000 distinct CDR3 sequences, roughly two fifths of them singletons; the top ten hold 23%.

This sequence joins TRBV5-1 and TRBJ1-3; 7 nucleotides align to TRBD1. The receptor was isolated from a human donor in good health. Sequenced sample: blood. As DNA, the CDR3 is TGCGCCAGCAGCCTACCGGACAGGAGCTCTGGAAACACCATATATTTT. Translation gives CASSLPDRSSGNTIYF. The full variable domain, in which reference TRBV5-1 and TRBJ1-3 provide the parts outside the CDR3, is KAGVTQTPRYLIKTRGQQVTLSCSPISGHRSVSWYQQTPGQGLQFLFEYFSETQRNKGNFPGRFSGRQFSNSRSEMNVSTLELGDSALYLCASSLPDRSSGNTIYFGEGSWLTVV.